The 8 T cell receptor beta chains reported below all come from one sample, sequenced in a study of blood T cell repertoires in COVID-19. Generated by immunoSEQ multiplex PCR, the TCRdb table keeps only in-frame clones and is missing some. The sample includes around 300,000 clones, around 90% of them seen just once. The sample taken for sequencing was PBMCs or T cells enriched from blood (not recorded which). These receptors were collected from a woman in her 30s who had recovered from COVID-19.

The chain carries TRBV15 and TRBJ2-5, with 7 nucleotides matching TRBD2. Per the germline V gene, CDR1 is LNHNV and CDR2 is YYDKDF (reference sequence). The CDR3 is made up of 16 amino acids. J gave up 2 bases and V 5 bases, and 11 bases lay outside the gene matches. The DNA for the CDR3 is TGTGCCACCAGCCCCCGGCTTGGTAGCGGGCAAGAGACCCAGTACTTC. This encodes CATSPRLGSGQETQYF.

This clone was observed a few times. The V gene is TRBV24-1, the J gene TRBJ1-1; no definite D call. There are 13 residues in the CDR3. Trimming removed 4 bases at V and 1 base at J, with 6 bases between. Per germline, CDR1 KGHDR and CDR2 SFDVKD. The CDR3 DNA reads TGTGCCACCAGTGACGCTACGAACACTGAAGCTTTCTTT. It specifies CATSDATNTEAFF.

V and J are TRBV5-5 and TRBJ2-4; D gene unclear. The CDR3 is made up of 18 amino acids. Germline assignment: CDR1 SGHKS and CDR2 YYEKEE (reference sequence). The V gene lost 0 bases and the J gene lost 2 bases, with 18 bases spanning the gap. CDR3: CASSLDLRLLATKNIQYF. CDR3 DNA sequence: TGTGCCAGCAGCTTGGACTTGCGACTCCTGGCGACCAAAAACATTCAGTACTTC.

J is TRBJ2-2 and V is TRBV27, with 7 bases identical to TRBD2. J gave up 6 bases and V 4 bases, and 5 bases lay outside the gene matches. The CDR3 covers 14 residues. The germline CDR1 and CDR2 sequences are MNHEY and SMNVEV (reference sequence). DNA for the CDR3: TGTGCCAGCAGTTCGAGCGGGACCTCCGGGGAGCTGTTTTTT. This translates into CASSSSGTSGELFF.

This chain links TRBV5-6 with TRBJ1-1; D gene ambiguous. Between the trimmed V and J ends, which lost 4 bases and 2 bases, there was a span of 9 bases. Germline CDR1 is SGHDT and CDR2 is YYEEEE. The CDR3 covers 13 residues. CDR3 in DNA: TGTGCCAGCAGCACCCGGAGAAACACTGAAGCTTTCTTT. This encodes CASSTRRNTEAFF.

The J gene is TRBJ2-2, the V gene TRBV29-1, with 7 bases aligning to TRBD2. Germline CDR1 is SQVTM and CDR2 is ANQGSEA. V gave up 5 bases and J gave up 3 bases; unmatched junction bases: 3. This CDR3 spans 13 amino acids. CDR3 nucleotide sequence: TGCAGCGTTACTGGACTAGACACCGGGGAGCTGTTTTTT. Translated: CSVTGLDTGELFF.

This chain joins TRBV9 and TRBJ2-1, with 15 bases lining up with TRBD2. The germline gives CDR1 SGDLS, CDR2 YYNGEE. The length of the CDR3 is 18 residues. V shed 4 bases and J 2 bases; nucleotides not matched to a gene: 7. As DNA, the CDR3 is TGTGCCAGCAGCACTCATGGACTAGCGGGAGGGGCCTACAATGAGCAGTTCTTC. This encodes CASSTHGLAGGAYNEQFF.

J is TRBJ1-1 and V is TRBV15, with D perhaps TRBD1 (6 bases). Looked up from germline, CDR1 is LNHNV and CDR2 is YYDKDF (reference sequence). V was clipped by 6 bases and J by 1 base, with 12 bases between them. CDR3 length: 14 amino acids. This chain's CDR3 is CATRLDRTNTEAFF. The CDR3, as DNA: TGTGCCACCAGGCTGGACAGAACGAACACTGAAGCTTTCTTT.